The 18 T cell receptor beta chains presented below share a single source sample, sequenced in a study of blood T cell repertoires in COVID-19. TCRdb keeps only in-frame clones here, not all; method: immunoSEQ multiplex PCR. There are a few hundred thousand clones in the sample; approximately 90% occur only once, and roughly 6.3% lies in the top ten. The sample consisted of peripheral blood. The receptors here all came from a woman aged 45-60 years with COVID-19, enrolled during active disease.

This chain joins TRBV11-3 and TRBJ1-4; tentative D call: TRBD1 (6 bases). The CDR3 has 14 residues. Trimming took 7 bases from V and 0 from J, leaving 9 bases between them. Germline V gene lookup returns CDR1 SGHNT and CDR2 YENEEA. The CDR3 spells CASKQGPTNEKLFF. As DNA, the CDR3 is TGTGCCAGCAAACAGGGTCCAACTAATGAAAAACTGTTTTTT.

This rearrangement joins TRBV6-5 to TRBJ2-7; 7 positions agree with TRBD2. Germline V CDR1 and CDR2: MNHEY, SVGAGI. CDR3 size: 14 residues. J lost 6 bases, V lost 7 bases, and 12 bases had no gene match. The CDR3 loop is CASTVGEGSGEQYF. In DNA, the CDR3 is TGTGCCAGCACCGTCGGGGAGGGATCGGGCGAGCAGTACTTC.

V gene TRBV7-9 combines with J gene TRBJ1-2; D gene unclear. The CDR3 runs 11 residues. V lost 2 bases and J 7 bases, leaving 5 bases between the germline ends. Germline CDR1 is SEHNR and CDR2 is FQNEAQ (reference sequence). The CDR3 loop reads CASSLRSGYTF. The CDR3 DNA reads TGTGCCAGCAGCTTACGTTCTGGCTACACCTTC.

This chain connects TRBV14 to TRBJ1-6, with 7 bases that match TRBD1. The V segment lost 5 bases and the J segment 5 bases; nucleotides outside the gene matches: 6. The CDR3 length is 15 residues. The V gene's germline CDR1 is SGHDN and CDR2 FVKESK. Here the CDR3 reads CASSAWDSNNSPLHF. The CDR3 DNA reads as TGTGCCAGCAGCGCATGGGACAGCAATAATTCACCCCTCCACTTT.

The chain joins TRBV11-2 to TRBJ1-1; TRBD1 might be the D (5 bases). CDR3 length equals 16 residues. CDR1 is SGHAT, CDR2 FQNNGV, per germline. The ends were cut back, 5 bases at V and 5 bases at J, with 21 bases in the middle. In nucleotides, the CDR3 is TGTGCCAGCAGCCCCGTGGCGGGGCGTCGCGGAACTGAAGCTTTCTTT. This codes for CASSPVAGRRGTEAFF.

The V and J genes are TRBV3-1 (or the pseudogene TRBV3-2) and TRBJ2-5; 7 bases match TRBD2. The V and J ends lost 1 base and 3 bases, in that order; junction bases with no gene match: 20. Per the germline V gene, CDR1 is LGHDT and CDR2 is YNNKEL (reference sequence). This CDR3 comprises 20 residues. CDR3: CASSQVGASRLAAAEETQYF. For the CDR3, the DNA is TGTGCCAGCAGCCAAGTCGGCGCCAGCAGACTAGCAGCGGCCGAAGAGACCCAGTACTTC.

The gene calls are TRBV29-1 and TRBJ1-2, with D possibly matching TRBD1 (6 bases). Germline values: CDR1 SQVTM, CDR2 ANQGSEA. V gave up 3 bases and J gave up 4 bases, with 12 bases separating them. The CDR3 sequence is 13 residues long. The CDR3 region is CSVDQGQRYGYTF. The CDR3 DNA follows: TGCAGCGTTGACCAAGGACAGCGCTATGGCTACACCTTC. Full variable domain (rest looked up from reference TRBV29-1 and TRBJ1-2): SAVISQKPSRDICQRGTSLTIQCQVDSQVTMMFWYRQQPGQSLTLIATANQGSEATYESGFVIDKFPISRPNLTFSTLTVSNMSPEDSSIYLCSVDQGQRYGYTFGSGTRLTVV.

The chain uses TRBV4-2 and TRBJ2-1; 10 nucleotides agree with TRBD2. The V gene end was trimmed by 1 base and the J gene end by 8 bases; junction bases not matched to a gene: 5. The CDR3 extends over 15 amino acids. Germline lookup yields CDR1 LGHNA and CDR2 YNFKEQ. CDR3 residues: CASSQGASGSDEQFF. DNA for the CDR3: TGTGCCAGCAGCCAAGGAGCTAGCGGGAGCGATGAGCAGTTCTTC.

J is TRBJ2-7 and V is TRBV7-6; perhaps TRBD2 as D (6 bases). The CDR3 is 16 amino acids. Deletions cut 5 bases from V and 0 bases from J, with 17 bases between. Germline V CDR1 and CDR2: SGHVS, FNYEAQ. For the CDR3, the DNA is TGTGCCAGCAGCCACGAGGTGGGACTGAGCTCCTACGAGCAGTACTTC. As protein: CASSHEVGLSSYEQYF.

The chain is built from TRBV5-5 and TRBJ2-5; 9 bases line up with TRBD2. The CDR3 length is 17 residues. After removal of 2 bases from V and 0 bases from J, the junction contained 8 bases not matched to a gene. CDR1 and CDR2 from the germline V gene are SGHKS and YYEKEE (reference sequence). CDR3 DNA sequence: TGTGCCAGCAGCTTTGGCCTAGCGGGGACAAACCAAGAGACCCAGTACTTC. Protein: CASSFGLAGTNQETQYF.

V gene TRBV5-4 combines with J gene TRBJ1-5, with a tentative D call TRBD1 (6 bases). Germline-derived CDR1 and CDR2 are SGHNT and YYREEE (reference sequence). The CDR3 extends over 15 amino acids. V lost 0 bases and J lost 7, with 14 bases in between. CDR3 in DNA: TGTGCCAGCAGCTTGGCCGAGACAGGCGGCCAGCCCCAGCATTTT. It translates to CASSLAETGGQPQHF.

V gene TRBV19 combines with J gene TRBJ2-5, with 8 nucleotides matching TRBD2. Looked up from germline, CDR1 is LNHDA and CDR2 is SQIVND (reference sequence). The CDR3 sequence is 15 residues long. The V segment lost 8 bases and the J segment 7 bases; nucleotides outside the gene matches: 15. The CDR3 DNA is TGTGCCAGTGCAGACGGACTAGCCACTTATGGGACCCAGTACTTC. Protein sequence: CASADGLATYGTQYF.

This CDR3 reads CASRNQGAETQYF. CDR3 nucleotides: TGTGCCAGCAGGAACCAGGGGGCGGAGACCCAGTACTTC. V usage is TRBV5-8 and J usage is TRBJ2-5; 8 bases align to TRBD1. The junction had 5 bases not matched to a gene; V was cut back by 5 bases and J by 5 bases. Germline-derived CDR1 and CDR2 are SGHTS and YDEGEE. There are 13 residues in the CDR3.

The V and J genes are TRBV9 and TRBJ1-4; D remains ambiguous. V shed 0 bases and J shed 0 bases, with 12 bases lying between them. Germline lookup yields CDR1 SGDLS and CDR2 YYNGEE. There are 17 residues in the CDR3. The DNA of the CDR3 is TGTGCCAGCAGCGTAGAATCCCTTCTAGCAACTAATGAAAAACTGTTTTTT. Its translation is CASSVESLLATNEKLFF.

J is TRBJ2-7 and V is TRBV27; TRBD1 matches at 9 bases. CDR3 size: 14 residues. V was pared by 6 bases and J by 3 bases, with 6 bases of the junction left unmatched. Germline V gene lookup returns CDR1 MNHEY and CDR2 SMNVEV (reference sequence). CDR3: CASRDGQGNYEQYF. The CDR3 DNA follows: TGTGCCAGCAGGGACGGACAGGGGAACTACGAGCAGTACTTC.

This sequence joins TRBV30 and TRBJ2-1; 14 bases are a match to TRBD2. This CDR3 region has 12 residues. Per germline, CDR1 GTSNPN and CDR2 SVGIG (reference sequence). The V and J ends lost 5 bases and 12 bases, in that order; junction bases with no gene match: 3. Here the CDR3 reads CAWETSGRGQFF. The CDR3 DNA sequence: TGTGCCTGGGAGACTAGCGGGAGGGGGCAGTTCTTC.

This clone was seen a handful of times. V usage is TRBV20-1 and J usage is TRBJ1-1, with unresolved D. V lost 6 bases and J lost 2, with 7 bases in between. CDR1 is DFQATT and CDR2 is SNEGSKA in the germline V gene (reference sequence). The length of the CDR3 is 11 residues. This CDR3 reads CSAAINTEAFF. CDR3 DNA: TGCAGTGCAGCCATCAACACTGAAGCTTTCTTT.

The chain uses TRBV19 and TRBJ2-2; no definite D call. The CDR3 runs to 14 residues. V was pared by 9 bases and J by 5 bases, with 16 bases between. Germline V gene lookup returns CDR1 LNHDA and CDR2 SQIVND (reference sequence). CDR3 region: CASKKQLRTGELFF. CDR3 DNA sequence: TGTGCCAGCAAAAAACAATTGAGGACCGGGGAGCTGTTTTTT.